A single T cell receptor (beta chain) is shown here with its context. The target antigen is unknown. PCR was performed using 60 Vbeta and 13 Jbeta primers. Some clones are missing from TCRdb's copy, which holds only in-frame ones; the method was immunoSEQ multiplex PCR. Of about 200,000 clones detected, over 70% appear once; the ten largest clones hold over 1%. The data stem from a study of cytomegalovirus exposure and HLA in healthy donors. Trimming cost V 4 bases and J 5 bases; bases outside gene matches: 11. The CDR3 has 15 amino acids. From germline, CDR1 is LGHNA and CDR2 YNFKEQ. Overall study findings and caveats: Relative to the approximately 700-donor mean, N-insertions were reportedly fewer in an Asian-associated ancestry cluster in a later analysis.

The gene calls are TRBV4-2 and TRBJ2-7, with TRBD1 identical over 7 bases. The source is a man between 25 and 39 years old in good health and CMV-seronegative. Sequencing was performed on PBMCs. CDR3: CASSPDPGTEDEQYF. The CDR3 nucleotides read TGTGCCAGCAGCCCGGATCCCGGGACAGAAGACGAGCAGTACTTC.